The 4 T cell receptor beta chains below were found in one sample sequenced in a study of blood T cell repertoires in COVID-19. Assay: immunoSEQ multiplex PCR; the TCRdb copy retains only in-frame clones and omits some. The sample records 110,000 or so clones, 70% to 90% being singletons. The sample was peripheral blood. These receptors came from a woman between 70 and 85 years old who had recovered from COVID-19.

The CDR3 nucleotides read TGTGCCAGCAGTCCACGGGCTAACTATGGCTACACCTTC. Translated, it gives CASSPRANYGYTF. The V and J genes are TRBV12-3 or TRBV12-4 and TRBJ1-2; D gene uncertain. Trimming shortened V by 5 bases and J by 0 bases, and 7 bases separated the two germline ends. The CDR3 has 13 residues.

The gene calls are TRBV28 and TRBJ1-6; 11 positions match TRBD1. From germline, CDR1 is MDHEN and CDR2 SYDVKM. V gave up 4 bases and J gave up 7 bases; unmatched junction bases: 6. CDR3 length equals 16 residues. The CDR3: CASSYRTGGANSPLHF. CDR3 DNA: TGTGCCAGCAGTTACCGGACAGGGGGCGCAAATTCACCCCTCCACTTT.

The chain employs TRBV15 and TRBJ1-3; D is unresolved. Germline CDR1 and CDR2: LNHNV and YYDKDF (reference sequence). Deletions cut 4 bases from V and 9 bases from J, with 13 bases between. The CDR3 length is 13 residues. The CDR3 spells CATSTAELSTIYF. The DNA for the CDR3 is TGTGCCACCAGCACAGCGGAACTCAGCACCATATATTTT.

This chain links TRBV4-3 with TRBJ1-1; D possibly corresponds to TRBD1 (5 bases). Germline V gene data show CDR1 as LGHNA and CDR2 as YSLEER. The V and J ends lost 1 base and 3 bases respectively, with 12 bases between them. This CDR3 contains 15 residues. DNA for the CDR3: TGCGCCAGCAGCCAAGTCAACAGGAAGGACACTGAAGCTTTCTTT. This sequence encodes CASSQVNRKDTEAFF.